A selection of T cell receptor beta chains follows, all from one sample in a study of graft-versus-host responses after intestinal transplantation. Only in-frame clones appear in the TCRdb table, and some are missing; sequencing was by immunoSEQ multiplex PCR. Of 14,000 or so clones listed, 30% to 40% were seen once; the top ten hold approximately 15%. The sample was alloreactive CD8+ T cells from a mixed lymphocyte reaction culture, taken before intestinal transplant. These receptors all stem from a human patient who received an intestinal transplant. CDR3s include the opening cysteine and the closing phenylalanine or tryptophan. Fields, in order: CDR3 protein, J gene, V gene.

CASSLLITGFHDYGYTF	TRBJ1-2	TRBV28
CASSLGQGGGKLFF	TRBJ1-4	TRBV5-6
CASSRMGQVNEKLFF	TRBJ1-4	TRBV4-1
CASRPYGGGANVLTF	TRBJ2-6	TRBV6-5
CASSRAPGDYSPLHF	TRBJ1-6	TRBV27
CASSTRHDNEQYF	TRBJ2-7	TRBV19
CASSYQGIITEAFF	TRBJ1-1	TRBV6-5
CASSRTSGRHRQETQYF	TRBJ2-5	TRBV27
CASSQGTGDGYTF	TRBJ1-2	TRBV4-3
CASSQTPGLEAFF	TRBJ1-1	TRBV4-1
CAWGLAGGGIQFF	TRBJ2-1	TRBV30
CASSPGTGKNYEQYF	TRBJ2-7	TRBV27
CASTIGVTGELFF	TRBJ2-2	TRBV19
CAWSVQAGTNTGELFF	TRBJ2-2	TRBV30
CASSGGGSFYEQYF	TRBJ2-7	TRBV7-9
CASLIGRRGEKLFF	TRBJ1-4	TRBV2
CASSETGNTEAFF	TRBJ1-1	TRBV6-1
CASSLAGSEAFF	TRBJ1-1	TRBV11-2
CASSVGGSSYEQYF	TRBJ2-7	TRBV9
CASSRQGLNTEAFF	TRBJ1-1	TRBV6-1
CAWSEQSYEQYF	TRBJ2-7	TRBV30
CASSYYPDNEQFF	TRBJ2-1	TRBV6-5
CASSYNPGTGNEQYF	TRBJ2-7	TRBV28
CASSLIRGYEQYF	TRBJ2-7	TRBV5-1
CAWSWTGGYEQYF	TRBJ2-7	TRBV30
CAWSVPGLPFYEQYF	TRBJ2-7	TRBV30
CASRNRQGPYEQYF	TRBJ2-7	TRBV2
CASSQGTAGPEAFF	TRBJ1-1	TRBV4-3
CASSLVGGDAGELFF	TRBJ2-2	TRBV4-1
CASSLLGGRVYEQYF	TRBJ2-7	TRBV27
CASSQVRFENYGYTF	TRBJ1-2	TRBV14
CASSLAPVKQFF	TRBJ2-1	TRBV11-2
CASSPGGGTEAFF	TRBJ1-1	TRBV7-6
CASSTLPNYGYTF	TRBJ1-2	TRBV6-5
CASSLGSDSMLYEQYF	TRBJ2-7	TRBV11-2
CATRSAGYETQYF	TRBJ2-5	TRBV15
CASSLSQGPVISEQYF	TRBJ2-7	TRBV27
CASSPKGRGSSYEQYF	TRBJ2-7	TRBV28
CASSFSGNEQFF	TRBJ2-1	TRBV27
CASSFSDIDTQYF	TRBJ2-3	TRBV19
CASSLDYVEAFF	TRBJ1-1	TRBV5-5
CASSQHPGQGYGYTF	TRBJ1-2	TRBV4-3
CASSFLVNYEQFF	TRBJ2-1	TRBV5-4
CASSQFAGQYEQYF	TRBJ2-7	TRBV4-2
CASSFGYNEQFF	TRBJ2-1	TRBV28
CASSEGGEPQHF	TRBJ1-5	TRBV6-1
CASSLQAGFNRFDTQYF	TRBJ2-3	TRBV5-6
CASTAGGPVEQYF	TRBJ2-7	TRBV2
CASSVASGSSYEQYF	TRBJ2-7	TRBV5-1
CAWNLAGGFTDTQYF	TRBJ2-3	TRBV30
CASSLSANPSSYEQYF	TRBJ2-7	TRBV4-1
CATSRDPGTDYGYTF	TRBJ1-2	TRBV15
CASSLGATYEQYF	TRBJ2-7	TRBV27
CASSLGGAGQPQHF	TRBJ1-5	TRBV11-3
CASSPRDTEAFF	TRBJ1-1	TRBV10-2
CVSRPRQPYEQYF	TRBJ2-7	TRBV6-1
CASSELAGEQFF	TRBJ2-1	TRBV6-1
CASSKIPGHLSYEQYF	TRBJ2-7	TRBV5-1